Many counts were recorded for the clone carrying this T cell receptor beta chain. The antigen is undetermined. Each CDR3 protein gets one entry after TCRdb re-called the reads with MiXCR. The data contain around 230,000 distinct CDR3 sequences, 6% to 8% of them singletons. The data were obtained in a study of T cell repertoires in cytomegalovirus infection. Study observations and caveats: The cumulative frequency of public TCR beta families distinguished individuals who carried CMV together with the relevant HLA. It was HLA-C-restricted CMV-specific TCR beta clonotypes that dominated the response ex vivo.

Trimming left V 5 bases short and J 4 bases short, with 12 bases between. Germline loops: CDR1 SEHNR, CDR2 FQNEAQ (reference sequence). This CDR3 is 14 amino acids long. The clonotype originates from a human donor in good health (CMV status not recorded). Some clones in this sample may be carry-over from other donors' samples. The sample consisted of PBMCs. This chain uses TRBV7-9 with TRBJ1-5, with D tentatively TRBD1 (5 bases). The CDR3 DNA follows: TGTGCCAGCAGCCGGGACGGAGTAAATCAGCCCCAGCATTTT. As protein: CASSRDGVNQPQHF.